One sample yielded the 15 T cell receptor beta chains listed below, sequenced in a study of T cell repertoires in cytomegalovirus infection. TCRdb analysed the reads with MiXCR anew, one entry per CDR3 protein. The top ten clones hold about 10% of a sample with about 460,000 distinct CDR3 sequences, approximately 10% of them seen once. Input material: PBMCs. Receptor source: a human donor in good health (CMV status not recorded). Some clones in this sample may be carry-over from other donors' samples.

This clonotype was counted only a few times. V and J are TRBV3-1 and TRBJ2-7; D is perhaps TRBD1 or TRBD2 (6 bases each). CDR1 and CDR2 from the germline V gene are LGHDT and YNNKEL (reference sequence). Trimming cost V 1 base and J 3 bases, with 10 bases left between them. This CDR3 has 14 residues. CDR3 nucleotides: TGTGCCAGCAGCCAAGTTGGGGGGCACTACGAGCAGTACTTC. This codes for CASSQVGGHYEQYF.

This clonotype was seen many times. The chain is built from TRBV7-3 and TRBJ2-3, with 8 bases that match TRBD2. CDR3 length: 13 residues. Looked up from germline, CDR1 is SGHTA and CDR2 is FQGTGA. J lost 6 bases, V lost 5 bases, and 4 bases had no gene match. CDR3 DNA sequence: TGTGCCAGCAGCCGGACTAGCCGGGATACGCAGTATTTT. Protein product: CASSRTSRDTQYF. The complete variable domain, with remaining parts taken from reference TRBV7-3 and TRBJ2-3, reads GAGVSQTPSNKVTEKGKYVELRCDPISGHTALYWYRQSLGQGPEFLIYFQGTGAADDSGLPNDRFFAVRPEGSVSTLKIQRTERGDSAVYLCASSRTSRDTQYFGPGTRLTVL.

This clonotype occurred many times. Here the CDR3 DNA reads TGTGCCAGCAGTTCCCACAGGGGAGACACTGAAGCTTTCTTT. Amino acids: CASSSHRGDTEAFF. This chain links TRBV27 with TRBJ1-1; 7 nucleotides align to TRBD1. CDR3 length: 14 amino acids. Germline V lookup: CDR1 MNHEY, CDR2 SMNVEV (reference sequence). Trimming removed 4 bases from V and 3 bases from J; junction bases left unmatched: 5.

The table lists this clonotype with many counts. The chain combines TRBV11-2 with TRBJ2-3; TRBD2 matches 10 bases. CDR3 length: 15 amino acids. With 5 bases clipped from V and 6 bases from J, the junction kept 8 bases outside the gene matches. Germline V gene sequence: CDR1 SGHAT, CDR2 FQNNGV. The CDR3 nucleotides are TGTGCCAGCAGCCCCCGGGGAGCGGGAGGGGATACGCAGTATTTT. Translated: CASSPRGAGGDTQYF.

This clonotype showed up many times. The rearrangement joins TRBV10-3 to TRBJ2-7; D call uncertain. Trimming pared 2 bases from V and 0 bases from J, leaving 5 bases between. Germline loops: CDR1 ENHRY, CDR2 SYGVKD. The CDR3 extends over 13 amino acids. The DNA for the CDR3 is TGTGCCATCAGTGAGGCTGACTCCTACGAGCAGTACTTC. Its translation is CAISEADSYEQYF.

Ten or more counts support this clonotype. The chain employs TRBV10-3 and TRBJ1-1; D not resolved. Germline loops: CDR1 ENHRY, CDR2 SYGVKD. V shed 2 bases and J shed 6 bases, with 13 bases lying between them. The CDR3 covers 14 residues. CDR3 coding DNA: TGTGCCATCAGTGAGAGGGAAGAGAAACCTGAAGCTTTCTTT. The encoded protein is CAISEREEKPEAFF.

This clonotype came up a few times. This rearrangement joins TRBV19 to TRBJ2-1; D is unresolved. Trimming left V 0 bases short and J 2 bases short, with 11 bases between. Germline lookup yields CDR1 LNHDA and CDR2 SQIVND (reference sequence). This CDR3 has 16 residues. The CDR3 region is CASSIDQDSAYNEQFF. The CDR3 bases are TGTGCCAGTAGTATAGACCAGGATTCCGCCTACAATGAGCAGTTCTTC.

There are many counts of this clonotype. The genes are TRBV20-1 and TRBJ1-1; tentative D call: TRBD1 (5 bases). V lost 0 bases and J 0 bases, leaving 11 bases between the germline ends. Germline values: CDR1 DFQATT, CDR2 SNEGSKA (reference sequence). The CDR3 loop spans 15 amino acids. Here the CDR3 reads CSARDRGLVNTEAFF. The CDR3 nucleotides are TGCAGTGCTAGAGATAGGGGACTCGTGAACACTGAAGCTTTCTTT.

V is TRBV11-2 and J is TRBJ1-1, with 12 bases matching TRBD1. Germline CDR1 and CDR2: SGHAT and FQNNGV. The junction had 5 bases not matched to a gene; V was cut back by 4 bases and J by 5 bases. The CDR3 runs 15 residues. DNA of the CDR3: TGTGCCAGCAGCTCCAGGGACAGGGGGCAAACTGAAGCTTTCTTT. Translating it yields CASSSRDRGQTEAFF.

This sequence joins TRBV19 and TRBJ2-7; 8 nucleotides line up with TRBD1. Per the germline V gene, CDR1 is LNHDA and CDR2 is SQIVND (reference sequence). Germline trimming cut 3 bases from V and 5 bases from J; bases unmatched to any gene: 6. The CDR3 spans 14 residues. The CDR3 DNA reads as TGTGCCAGTAGTATGCCGGGACAGGAAGACGAGCAGTACTTC. Residues: CASSMPGQEDEQYF.

This clonotype has more than one count but fewer than ten. This chain links TRBV9 with TRBJ1-2; no reliable D call. Germline lookup yields CDR1 SGDLS and CDR2 YYNGEE. The V gene lost 4 bases and the J gene lost 3 bases, with 13 bases spanning the gap. The CDR3 is 14 residues long. CDR3 region: CASSPPGGYYGYTF. CDR3 DNA: TGTGCCAGCAGCCCGCCGGGCGGGTACTATGGCTACACCTTC.

The V call is TRBV10-3, the J call TRBJ1-2; D remains ambiguous. Germline V gives CDR1 ENHRY, CDR2 SYGVKD. The V end lost 3 bases, the J end lost 5 bases, and 7 bases lay between the germline ends. This CDR3 is built from 12 residues. The CDR3 sequence is CAISDERYGYTF. DNA of the CDR3: TGTGCCATCAGTGATGAAAGATATGGCTACACCTTC.

The J gene is TRBJ2-1, the V gene TRBV27; D tentatively reads TRBD1 or TRBD2 (5 bases each). The length of the CDR3 is 16 residues. Trimming removed 5 bases at V and 3 bases at J, with 17 bases between. Germline CDR1 MNHEY, CDR2 SMNVEV (reference sequence). The CDR3 region has the DNA TGTGCCAGCAGTCTACTGGGACCCCGGCTCTACAATGAGCAGTTCTTC. Its translation is CASSLLGPRLYNEQFF.

The chain uses TRBV14 and TRBJ2-3; 9 positions agree with TRBD1. The CDR3 spans 17 residues. The germline V gene encodes CDR1 SGHDN and CDR2 FVKESK. The ends lost 1 base at V and 3 bases at J; junction bases unmatched: 8. The CDR3 spells CASSQVNPGTGTDTQYF. For the CDR3, the DNA is TGTGCCAGCAGCCAAGTAAATCCCGGGACAGGGACAGATACGCAGTATTTT.

With regard to this clonotype: A much larger clone sits a single nucleotide away, making a read error possible. The rearrangement links TRBV20-1 to TRBJ1-5, with no clear D. This CDR3 spans 13 amino acids. Germline CDR1 DFQATT, CDR2 SNEGSKA (reference sequence). In DNA form, the CDR3 reads TGCAGTGCTAGGAAACATAGCAATCAGCCCCAGCGTTTT. Residues: CSARKHSNQPQRF.